The present entry profiles one T cell receptor (beta chain) with its context. Its specificity is not known. Between the trimmed V and J ends, which lost 1 base and 5 bases, there was a span of 6 bases. CDR1 and CDR2 (germline): SGHTA, FQGNSA. CDR3 length: 12 amino acids. This entry is derived from a study of a mutant IDH1 vaccine in newly diagnosed glioma. Assay: immunoSEQ multiplex PCR; the TCRdb copy retains only in-frame clones and omits some. Seen here are around 53,000 clones, over 75% observed once, and the top ten hold around 2.5%. The time point is: week 11, during vaccination. With topical imiquimod, each dose of the vaccine consisted of 300 ug of mutant IDH1 20-mer peptide. Diagnosis in the donors showed new WHO grade 3 or 4 astrocytomas that were IDH1-mutant and ATRX-lost.

Sequenced material: PBMCs, taken from a glioma patient whose treatment included an IDH1 peptide vaccine. The sequence came from a man in his fifties or sixties with glioma. The chain couples TRBV7-2 to TRBJ2-7; unclear D gene. CDR3 DNA sequence: TGTGCCAGCAGCTTAGGGTTGGACGAGCAGTACTTC. Translating gives CASSLGLDEQYF.